This T cell receptor beta chain was profiled in a study of cytomegalovirus exposure and HLA in healthy donors. As regards this clone: Its antigen is not identified.

Assay: immunoSEQ multiplex PCR; the TCRdb copy retains only in-frame clones and omits some. The sample includes 200,000 or so clones, 70% to 85% of them seen just once. Study-level results: Most TCR sequences were uncommon, yet certain public TCRs appeared in many donors. TCR clusters originating in the first cohort tended to co-occur in the roughly 120 validation repertoires, according to a later analysis. In vitro experiments confirmed that three CMV-associated chains were specific for CMV antigens.

Separate from the approximately 730-subject first cohort, the 120-subject validation cohort was the one that the donors belonged to. V was pared by 5 bases and J by 0 bases, with 7 bases of the junction left unmatched. This CDR3 comprises 15 residues. Germline CDR1 SQVTM, CDR2 ANQGSEA. The receptor was isolated from a woman aged 25 to 39 in good health and CMV-seropositive. The rearrangement uses TRBV29-1 and TRBJ2-1, with 7 bases that match TRBD2. The sequenced sample consisted of PBMCs. DNA of the CDR3: TGCAGCGTTCGACTAGCAGTTATCTCCTACAATGAGCAGTTCTTC. Translated: CSVRLAVISYNEQFF.